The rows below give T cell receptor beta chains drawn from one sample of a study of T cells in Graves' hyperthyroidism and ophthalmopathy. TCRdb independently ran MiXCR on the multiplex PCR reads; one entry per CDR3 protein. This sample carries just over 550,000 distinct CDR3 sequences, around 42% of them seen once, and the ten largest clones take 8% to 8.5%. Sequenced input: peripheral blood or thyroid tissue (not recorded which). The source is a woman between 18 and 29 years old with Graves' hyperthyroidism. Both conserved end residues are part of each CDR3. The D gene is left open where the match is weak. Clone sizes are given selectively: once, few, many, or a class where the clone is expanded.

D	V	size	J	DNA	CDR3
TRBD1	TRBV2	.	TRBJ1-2	TGTGCCAGCATGGACAGGGCTAACTATGGCTACACCTTC	CASMDRANYGYTF
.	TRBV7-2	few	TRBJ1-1	TGTGCCAGCAGCTTGGGTACACTGGACACTGAAGCTTTCTTT	CASSLGTLDTEAFF
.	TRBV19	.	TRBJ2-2	TGTGCCAGCAGCTTAGGCAGGGTCACCGGGGAGCTGTTTTTT	CASSLGRVTGELFF
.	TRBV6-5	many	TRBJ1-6	TGTGCCAGCAGTTACTCGCGGTCCGGTTCACCCCTCCACTTT	CASSYSRSGSPLHF
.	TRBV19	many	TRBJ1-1	TGTGCCAGTAGCCCGGACAGACTGGGAACTGAAGCTTTCTTT	CASSPDRLGTEAFF
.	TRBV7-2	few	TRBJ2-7	TGTGCCAGCGGCGGGGTTTCCTACGAGCAGTACTTC	CASGGVSYEQYF
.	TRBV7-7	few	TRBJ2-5	TGTGCTAGCAGCTTAAGCGGCTTCCAAGAGACCCAGTACTTC	CASSLSGFQETQYF
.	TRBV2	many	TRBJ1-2	TGTGCCAGCAGGGCCTTGGGGGAAGAGGCGACAAGTGGCTACACCTTC	CASRALGEEATSGYTF
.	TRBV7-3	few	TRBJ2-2	TGTGCCAGCAGTTTTGAGGGGCCCCCCGGGGAGCTGTTTTTT	CASSFEGPPGELFF
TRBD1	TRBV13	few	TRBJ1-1	TGTGCCAGCAGCCATGAGACAGGGCGTACGAACACTGAAGCTTTCTTT	CASSHETGRTNTEAFF
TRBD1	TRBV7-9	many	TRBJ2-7	TGTGCCAGCAGCGGACAGGGACCCGAGCAGTACTTC	CASSGQGPEQYF
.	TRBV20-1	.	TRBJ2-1	TGCAGTGCGGTGCGGGACCCCCGGGAGAATGAGCAGTTCTTC	CSAVRDPRENEQFF
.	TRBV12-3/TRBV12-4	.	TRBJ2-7	TGTGCCAGCAGTGAAGCTGGGGGCAGGGCGACCGAGCAGTACTTC	CASSEAGGRATEQYF
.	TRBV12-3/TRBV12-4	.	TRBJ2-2	TGTGCCAGCAGCCGGGCTCTACGTCCCGGGGAGCTGTTTTTT	CASSRALRPGELFF
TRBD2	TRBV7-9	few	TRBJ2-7	TGTGCCAGCACCCCGAGGGCGGGGGGGCGCTACGAGCAGTACTTC	CASTPRAGGRYEQYF
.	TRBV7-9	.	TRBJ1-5	TGTGCCAGCAGTGCCCTTGACGGGGGCAATCAGCCCCAGCATTTT	CASSALDGGNQPQHF
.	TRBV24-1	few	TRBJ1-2	TGTGCCAGCAGTTTATCGCCCCGGTATGGCTACACCTTC	CASSLSPRYGYTF